This TCR beta chain was profiled in a study of blood T cell repertoires in COVID-19. On the study more broadly: Samples came from the United States, Italy and Spain, spanning acute and convalescent COVID-19. Sample material is recorded as cDNA or gDNA derived from T cells, B-cell-depleted T cells, or PBMCs.

The CDR3 runs 14 residues. J gave up 5 bases and V 5 bases, and 5 bases lay outside the gene matches. Germline assignment: CDR1 SGDLS and CDR2 YYNGEE. Authors' processing steps: From reference gene primer amplification, estimates of nucleated cell counts were derived. Assay: immunoSEQ multiplex PCR; the TCRdb copy retains only in-frame clones and omits some. Clonal size and the V and J genes are those of that table, whereas D and trimming came from the DNA. This table has 200,000 to 300,000 clones, about four fifths appearing once. This clonotype was sampled from a woman of 80 years or more with COVID-19, enrolled during active disease. Sequenced: peripheral blood. The rearrangement uses TRBV9 and TRBJ2-2, with 8 bases lining up with TRBD1. Written as DNA, the CDR3 is TGTGCCAGCAGGACAGGGGATGTTACCGGGGAGCTGTTTTTT. It codes for CASRTGDVTGELFF.